This T cell receptor beta chain originates from a study of control samples from healthy donors and cancer patients. Generated by immunoSEQ multiplex PCR, the TCRdb table keeps only in-frame clones and is missing some. There are some 80,000 clones in the sample; roughly nine tenths occur only once, and less than 7% lies in the top ten. The V gene lost 1 base and the J gene lost 7 bases, with 14 bases spanning the gap. The germline gives CDR1 SEHNR, CDR2 FQNEAQ (reference sequence). The CDR3 sequence is 15 residues long. The rearrangement links TRBV7-9 to TRBJ2-1; D gene unclear. The sample taken for sequencing was blood. The sequence came from a man over 45 in good health. CDR3 nucleotide sequence: TGTGCCAGCAGCTTAGATGGAATGGGGTTAAATGAGCAGTTCTTC. Translated, it gives CASSLDGMGLNEQFF. The full variable domain, in which reference TRBV7-9 and TRBJ2-1 provide the parts outside the CDR3, is DTGVSQNPRHKITKRGQNVTFRCDPISEHNRLYWYRQTLGQGPEFLTYFQNEAQLEKSRLLSDRFSAERPKGSFSTLEIQRTEQGDSAMYLCASSLDGMGLNEQFFGPGTRLTVL.